What follows are 5 T cell receptor beta chains derived from one specimen sequenced in a study of T cells in Graves' hyperthyroidism and ophthalmopathy. Amplification of TCR beta CDR3 regions used RNA as the template. An initial round of RT-PCR targeting the TCR CDR3 relied on the HTBI primer set. From the multiplex PCR reads, TCRdb called clonotypes with MiXCR, one entry per CDR3 protein. Of more than 500,000 distinct CDR3 sequences in the sample, 16% were seen once. The source material was blood. These receptors were obtained from a woman aged 25-40 years with Graves' ophthalmopathy.

This clonotype was picked up a small number of times. The V call is TRBV19, the J call TRBJ2-7, with 9 bases identical to TRBD2. The CDR3 sequence is 16 residues long. V was pared by 6 bases and J by 3 bases, with 12 bases of the junction left unmatched. From germline, CDR1 is LNHDA and CDR2 SQIVND (reference sequence). DNA of the CDR3: TGTGCCAGTAGCCGGACTAGCGCTATCGGCGGCTACGAGCAGTACTTC. Translation: CASSRTSAIGGYEQYF.

This clonotype appeared many times. This chain joins TRBV2 and TRBJ2-5, with 14 bases aligning to TRBD2. The CDR3 has 20 residues. Trimming cost V 0 bases and J 1 base; bases outside gene matches: 10. The germline V gene encodes CDR1 SNHLY and CDR2 FYNNEI. The CDR3 bases are TGTGCCAGCAGTGAAGCGATCAGACTAGCGGGAGGGAAACCCCAAGAGACCCAGTACTTC. Protein product: CASSEAIRLAGGKPQETQYF.

This clonotype was picked up one time. The V gene is TRBV7-9, the J gene TRBJ2-1, with 7 positions matching TRBD2. The V gene's germline CDR1 is SEHNR and CDR2 FQNEAQ (reference sequence). CDR3 length equals 16 residues. Trimming took 2 bases from V and 8 from J; bases not matched to a gene: 12. The CDR3 nucleotides read TGTGCCAGCAGCTTAAAGCCTCGACTAGCCAAGGATGAGCAGTTCTTC. Translated, it gives CASSLKPRLAKDEQFF.

In its sample, this clonotype was seen a few times. This CDR3 is missing its conserved last phenylalanine or tryptophan, likely due to a read error. J is TRBJ1-1 and V is TRBV20-1, with D uncertain. The V end lost 3 bases, the J end lost 1 base, and 12 bases lay between the germline ends. Germline V gives CDR1 DFQATT, CDR2 SNEGSKA (reference sequence). The CDR3 contains 14 residues. The CDR3 DNA follows: TGCAGTGCTAGGCGTCCCGGGCGGAACACTGAAGCTTTCCTT. It specifies CSARRPGRNTEAFL.

Of note for this clonotype: This may be a read error: a much more frequent sequence differs by one nucleotide. The chain joins TRBV12-3 or TRBV12-4 to TRBJ1-1; perhaps TRBD1 as D (6 bases). This CDR3 spans 15 amino acids. V lost 10 bases, J lost 4 bases, and 22 bases lay in between. The chain's CDR3 is CANMLNGGLATEAFF. CDR3 in DNA: TGTGCCAACATGTTGAATGGGGGGCTGGCCACTGAAGCTTTCTTT.